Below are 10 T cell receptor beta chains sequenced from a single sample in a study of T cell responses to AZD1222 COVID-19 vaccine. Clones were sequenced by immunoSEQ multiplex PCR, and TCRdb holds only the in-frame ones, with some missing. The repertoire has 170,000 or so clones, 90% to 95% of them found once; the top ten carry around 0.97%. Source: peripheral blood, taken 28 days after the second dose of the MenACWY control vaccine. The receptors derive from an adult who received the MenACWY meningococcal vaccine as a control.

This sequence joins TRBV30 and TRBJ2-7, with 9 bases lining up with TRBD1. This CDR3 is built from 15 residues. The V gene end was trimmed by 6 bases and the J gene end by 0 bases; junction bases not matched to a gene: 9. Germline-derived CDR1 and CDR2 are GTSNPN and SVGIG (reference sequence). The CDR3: CACNPGQGRSYEQYF. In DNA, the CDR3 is TGTGCCTGTAACCCGGGACAGGGTCGCTCCTACGAGCAGTACTTC. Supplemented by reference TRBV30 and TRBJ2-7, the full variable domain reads SQTIHQWPATLVQPVGSPLSLECTVEGTSNPNLYWYRQAAGRGLQLLFYSVGIGQISSEVPQNLSASRPQDRQFILSSKKLLLSDSGFYLCACNPGQGRSYEQYFGPGTRLTVT.

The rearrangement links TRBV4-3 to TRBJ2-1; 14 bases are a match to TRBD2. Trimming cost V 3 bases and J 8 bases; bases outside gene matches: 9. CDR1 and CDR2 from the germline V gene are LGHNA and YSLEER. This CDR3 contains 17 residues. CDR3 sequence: CASSHLPGTSGGYEQFF. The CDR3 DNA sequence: TGCGCCAGCAGCCATCTACCCGGGACTAGCGGGGGTTATGAGCAGTTCTTC.

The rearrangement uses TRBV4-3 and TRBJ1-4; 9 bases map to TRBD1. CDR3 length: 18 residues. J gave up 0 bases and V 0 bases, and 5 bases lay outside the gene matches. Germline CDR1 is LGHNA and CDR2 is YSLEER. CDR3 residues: CASSQDWTGDATNEKLFF. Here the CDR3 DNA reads TGCGCCAGCAGCCAAGATTGGACAGGGGACGCAACTAATGAAAAACTGTTTTTT.

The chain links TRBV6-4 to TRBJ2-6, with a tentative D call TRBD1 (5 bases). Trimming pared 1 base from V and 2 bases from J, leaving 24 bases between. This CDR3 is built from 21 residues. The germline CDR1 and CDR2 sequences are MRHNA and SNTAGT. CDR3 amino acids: CASSDFPPMYQGRAGANVLTF. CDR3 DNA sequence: TGTGCCAGCAGTGACTTTCCCCCAATGTACCAGGGTCGGGCTGGGGCCAACGTCCTGACTTTC.

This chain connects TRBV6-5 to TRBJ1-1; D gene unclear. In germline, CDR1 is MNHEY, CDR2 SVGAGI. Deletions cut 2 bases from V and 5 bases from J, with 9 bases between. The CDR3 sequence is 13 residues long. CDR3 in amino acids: CASSYGLRTEAFF. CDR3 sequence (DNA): TGTGCCAGCAGTTACGGGCTTCGGACTGAAGCTTTCTTT.

The CDR3 nucleotides are TGTGCCTGGAGTGCAGACAGTGTCACTCAGCCCCAGCATTTT. This translates into CAWSADSVTQPQHF. The chain uses TRBV30 and TRBJ1-5; TRBD1 might be the D (5 bases). The V end lost 1 base, the J end lost 6 bases, and 13 bases lay between the germline ends. This CDR3 has 14 amino acids. Germline loops: CDR1 GTSNPN, CDR2 SVGIG (reference sequence).

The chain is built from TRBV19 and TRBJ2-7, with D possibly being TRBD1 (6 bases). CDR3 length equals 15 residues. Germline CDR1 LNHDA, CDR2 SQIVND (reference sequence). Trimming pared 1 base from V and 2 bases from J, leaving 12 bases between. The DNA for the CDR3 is TGTGCCAGTAGTATAGCACACAGGGCTACCTACGAGCAGTACTTC. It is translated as CASSIAHRATYEQYF. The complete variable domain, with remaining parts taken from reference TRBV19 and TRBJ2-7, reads DGGITQSPKYLFRKEGQNVTLSCEQNLNHDAMYWYRQDPGQGLRLIYYSQIVNDFQKGDIAEGYSVSREKKESFPLTVTSAQKNPTAFYLCASSIAHRATYEQYFGPGTRLTVT.

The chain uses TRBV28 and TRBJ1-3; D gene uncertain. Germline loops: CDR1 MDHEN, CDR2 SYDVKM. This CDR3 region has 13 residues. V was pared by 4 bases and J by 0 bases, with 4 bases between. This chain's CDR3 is CASSSPSGNTIYF. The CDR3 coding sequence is TGTGCCAGCAGTTCACCCTCTGGAAACACCATATATTTT.

CDR3 in DNA: TGTGCCAGCAGCCACTTGTATTCGAGGGGGGAGCTGTTTTTT. It is translated as CASSHLYSRGELFF. The chain is built from TRBV3-1 (or the pseudogene TRBV3-2) and TRBJ2-2; D is ambiguous. The CDR3 has 14 amino acids. Trimming stripped 3 bases from V and 8 bases from J, with 13 bases between. Germline values: CDR1 LGHDT, CDR2 YNNKEL (reference sequence).

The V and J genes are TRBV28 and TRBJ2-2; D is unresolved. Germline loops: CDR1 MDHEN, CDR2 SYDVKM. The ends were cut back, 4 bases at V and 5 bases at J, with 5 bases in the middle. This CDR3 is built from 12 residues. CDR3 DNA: TGTGCCAGCAGTTCAACTACCGGGGAGCTGTTTTTT. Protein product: CASSSTTGELFF.